A single sample is the source of the 15 T cell receptor beta chains below, sequenced in a study of cytomegalovirus exposure and HLA in healthy donors. PCR primers comprised 60 Vbeta and 13 Jbeta primers. The data were produced by immunoSEQ multiplex PCR, yet TCRdb's version contains in-frame clones alone and is incomplete. The data hold more than 150,000 clones, with around 81% observed a single time. The sequenced sample was PBMCs. These receptors were obtained from a man aged 40-50 years in good health and CMV-seronegative.

The chain joins TRBV18 to TRBJ2-3, with TRBD1 matching over 7 bases. Looked up from germline, CDR1 is KGHSH and CDR2 is LQKENI. The CDR3 has 14 amino acids. Trimming removed 4 bases from V and 3 bases from J; junction bases left unmatched: 4. Here the CDR3 DNA reads TGTGCCAGCTCACAACAGGGGTCTACAGATACGCAGTATTTT. Translation: CASSQQGSTDTQYF.

This clone has more than one count but fewer than ten. V is TRBV18 and J is TRBJ1-1; possibly TRBD1 for D (6 bases). The V gene's germline CDR1 is KGHSH and CDR2 LQKENI. The CDR3 loop spans 16 amino acids. Trimming removed 2 bases at V and 3 bases at J, with 16 bases between. DNA for the CDR3: TGTGCCAGCTCACCATGGGTACAGGGAGGGGACACTGAAGCTTTCTTT. It codes for CASSPWVQGGDTEAFF.

The chain combines TRBV27 with TRBJ1-2; a weak D match, TRBD1 (6 bases). Germline CDR1 MNHEY, CDR2 SMNVEV (reference sequence). This CDR3 region has 17 residues. V gave up 6 bases and J gave up 0 bases, with 20 bases separating them. CDR3 DNA: TGTGCCAGCAGGACCCGAGTCTACAGGGCGTCTAACTATGGCTACACCTTC. Protein product: CASRTRVYRASNYGYTF.

The genes are TRBV20-1 and TRBJ1-3; D gene uncertain. Germline V gene data show CDR1 as DFQATT and CDR2 as SNEGSKA (reference sequence). This CDR3 has 11 residues. Trimming removed 7 bases from V and 4 bases from J, with 8 bases in between. The CDR3 DNA is TGCAGTGTCCTTACAGGAAACACCATATATTTT. Translated, it gives CSVLTGNTIYF.

This sequence joins TRBV5-4 and TRBJ1-4, with 7 bases lining up with TRBD1. The trim removed 1 base at V and 3 bases at J, leaving 3 bases unmatched. The CDR3 sequence is 15 residues long. CDR1 is SGHNT and CDR2 is YYREEE in the germline V gene (reference sequence). CDR3 sequence reads: CASSLRTGANEKLFF. In DNA, the CDR3 is TGTGCCAGCAGCTTGAGGACAGGCGCTAATGAAAAACTGTTTTTT.

CDR3: CASSDYLPGTDTQYF. The CDR3 DNA is TGTGCCAGCAGTGATTATCTCCCAGGAACAGATACGCAGTATTTT. The chain employs TRBV6-1 and TRBJ2-3, with D unresolved. Trimming left V 3 bases short and J 3 bases short, with 13 bases between. The CDR3 is made up of 15 amino acids. The germline V gene encodes CDR1 MNHNS and CDR2 SASEGT.

The chain employs TRBV2 and TRBJ2-1, with D tentatively TRBD2 (5 bases). The CDR3 contains 13 residues. The V end lost 7 bases, the J end lost 4 bases, and 11 bases lay between the germline ends. Germline CDR1 SNHLY, CDR2 FYNNEI. The CDR3 coding sequence is TGTGCCAGCAAGATTAGCGAGTACAATGAGCAGTTCTTC. Its translation: CASKISEYNEQFF. The entire variable domain, with the rest obtained from reference TRBV2 and TRBJ2-1, is as follows: EPEVTQTPSHQVTQMGQEVILRCVPISNHLYFYWYRQILGQKVEFLVSFYNNEISEKSEIFDDQFSVERPDGSNFTLKIRSTKLEDSAMYFCASKISEYNEQFFGPGTRLTVL.

This chain links TRBV19 with TRBJ2-3; the D is unclear. V lost 0 bases and J lost 2, with 9 bases in between. Germline V gene data show CDR1 as LNHDA and CDR2 as SQIVND (reference sequence). The CDR3 length is 15 residues. CDR3 region: CASSIEAFITDTQYF. CDR3 sequence (DNA): TGTGCCAGTAGTATAGAGGCATTTATCACAGATACGCAGTATTTT.

The V gene is TRBV7-4, the J gene TRBJ2-3; 7 bases map to TRBD2. The CDR3 is 14 residues long. Trimming took 3 bases from V and 3 from J; bases not matched to a gene: 3. Germline assignment: CDR1 SGHVT and CDR2 SQSDAQ. The CDR3 DNA sequence: TGTGCCAGCAGCTTTGGGAGGGGAACAGATACGCAGTATTTT. Translating it yields CASSFGRGTDTQYF.

The chain uses TRBV10-3 and TRBJ2-5, with 11 nucleotides matching TRBD1. Germline CDR1 is ENHRY and CDR2 is SYGVKD. V trimming: 10 bases; J trimming: 5 bases; junction bases outside the gene matches: 9. The CDR3 contains 14 residues. In DNA form, the CDR3 reads TGTGCCACAGGGGCTGGACAGGGGGCCGAGACCCAGTACTTC. As protein: CATGAGQGAETQYF.

The genes are TRBV6-5 and TRBJ2-1; 7 nucleotides match TRBD1. The CDR3 is 15 amino acids. After removal of 2 bases from V and 6 bases from J, the junction contained 7 bases not matched to a gene. CDR1 is MNHEY, CDR2 SVGAGI, per germline. The CDR3 DNA follows: TGTGCCAGCAGTTACGGACAGGCGGTCGGCAATGAGCAGTTCTTC. Translation gives CASSYGQAVGNEQFF.

CDR3 nucleotide sequence: TGCGCCAGCAGCTTGGAAACTCAGGGTATTGGTGGCTACACCTTC. Protein: CASSLETQGIGGYTF. The chain links TRBV5-1 to TRBJ1-2; a weak D match, TRBD1 (5 bases). Germline assignment: CDR1 SGHRS and CDR2 YFSETQ. The V and J ends lost 0 bases and 7 bases respectively, with 16 bases between them. The CDR3 runs 15 residues.

The CDR3 coding sequence is TGTGCCAGCAGCTTATCTAGCGGGTCTAACACAGATACGCAGTATTTT. This sequence encodes CASSLSSGSNTDTQYF. The chain uses TRBV5-6 and TRBJ2-3; the match to TRBD2 covers 8 bases. V gave up 2 bases and J gave up 2 bases; unmatched junction bases: 7. The germline V gene has CDR1 SGHDT and CDR2 YYEEEE. The CDR3 runs to 16 residues.

The table lists this clone with a count of one. J is TRBJ2-7 and V is TRBV6-4; 8 bases map to TRBD1. The CDR3 runs 13 residues. The V and J ends lost 4 bases and 6 bases, in that order; junction bases with no gene match: 5. The germline CDR1 and CDR2 sequences are MRHNA and SNTAGT. This chain's CDR3 is CASSATGGGEQYF. The CDR3 DNA follows: TGTGCCAGCAGTGCCACAGGGGGTGGCGAGCAGTACTTC.

This chain joins TRBV5-4 and TRBJ2-1; 8 nucleotides line up with TRBD2. The CDR3 extends over 15 amino acids. The V gene end was trimmed by 4 bases and the J gene end by 8 bases; junction bases not matched to a gene: 11. Germline CDR1 SGHNT, CDR2 YYREEE (reference sequence). In DNA, the CDR3 is TGTGCCAGCAGCCCGGCCGGGACTAGTTTCCATGAGCAGTTCTTC. Translation: CASSPAGTSFHEQFF.